The rows below give T cell receptor beta chains drawn from one sample of a study of T cells in Graves' hyperthyroidism and ophthalmopathy. TCRdb re-derived calls from the multiplex PCR reads in MiXCR, one entry per CDR3 protein. Among around 360,000 distinct CDR3 sequences listed, 13% to 15% were seen once. The sample was blood. Receptors were obtained from a woman aged 55-70 years with Graves' ophthalmopathy. CDR3s include the opening cysteine and the closing phenylalanine or tryptophan. Fields, in order: V gene, D gene, J gene, clone size, CDR3 DNA, CDR3 protein. The D gene is left open where the match is weak. Clone size appears in some rows only: once, few, many, or a class for an expanded clone.

TRBV28	-	TRBJ1-2	-	TGTGCCAGCAGTTCCTTGAGGGGACTTGTCTATGGCTACACCTTC	CASSSLRGLVYGYTF
TRBV3-1	-	TRBJ1-2	many	TGTGCCAGCAGCCGTTCGCAGAGCTATGGCTACACCTTC	CASSRSQSYGYTF
TRBV12-3/TRBV12-4	TRBD1	TRBJ2-1	few	TGTGCCAGCAGTGGGCAGGGGGCGTCCGATGAGCAGTTCTTC	CASSGQGASDEQFF
TRBV6-5	TRBD2	TRBJ2-5	few	TGTGCCAGCAGTTCCTCCCTCCCCCCGGGACTAGCAGAAGAGACCCAGTACTTC	CASSSSLPPGLAEETQYF
TRBV5-1	-	TRBJ1-2	many	TGCGCCAGCAGCACTGACGGTCGTCAAAGCATACCCAATGGCTACACCTTC	CASSTDGRQSIPNGYTF
TRBV7-9	-	TRBJ1-2	many	TGTGCCAGCATCGAGGACGGACAGAACTATGGCTACACCTTC	CASIEDGQNYGYTF
TRBV27	TRBD2	TRBJ2-3	-	TGTGCCACCACACCGGGACTAGCGGGAGTGAAGGAAAGCACAGATACGCAGTATTTT	CATTPGLAGVKESTDTQYF
TRBV5-6	TRBD2	TRBJ2-2	-	TGTGCCAGCAGCTTGGTCGCGGGAGGGCCTAACACCGGGGAGCTGTTTTTT	CASSLVAGGPNTGELFF
TRBV11-2	-	TRBJ2-1	many	TGTGCCAGCAGCTTAGACCTAGCGTCGACCTATGAGCAGTTCTTC	CASSLDLASTYEQFF
TRBV28	-	TRBJ1-5	many	TGTGCCAGCAGGTCAGGGACATCGGTTCGGGCCCAGCATTTT	CASRSGTSVRAQHF
TRBV14	-	TRBJ2-7	many	TGTGCCAGCAGCCAAGAGGACAGCGAGCAGTACTTC	CASSQEDSEQYF
TRBV28	TRBD2	TRBJ2-5	many	TGTGCCAGCAGTTCGCAAGGACTAGCCGAGGAGACCCAGTACTTC	CASSSQGLAEETQYF
TRBV15	TRBD2	TRBJ2-5	few	TGTGCCACCAGCGGAGGGGGACTAGCGGGAGACCAAGAGACCCAGTACTTC	CATSGGGLAGDQETQYF
TRBV20-1	TRBD2	TRBJ2-1	many	TGCAGTGCTGCAGGGGGGGAAAGGGTAGCGGGAGCGCGCTCCTACAATGAGCAGTTCTTC	CSAAGGERVAGARSYNEQFF
TRBV3-1	-	TRBJ1-2	many	TGTGCCAGCAGCCAACCGAGAGGGGATCACTATGGCTACACCTTC	CASSQPRGDHYGYTF
TRBV12-3/TRBV12-4	-	TRBJ2-1	-	TGTGCCAGCACCGATGCAGTAGGGGGCAATGAGCAGTTCTTC	CASTDAVGGNEQFF
TRBV19	TRBD2	TRBJ2-1	few	TGTGCCAGTAGTAAGGGACTAGCGGGACCCACACTAAGGGAGCAGTTCTTC	CASSKGLAGPTLREQFF
TRBV5-5	-	TRBJ1-6	-	TGTGCCAGCAGTCCCGCCCGGACAGACACTAATTCACCCCTCCACTTT	CASSPARTDTNSPLHF
TRBV5-1	TRBD2	TRBJ2-3	many	TGCGCCAGCAGCCTACCTAGCGGGATTCAAGATACGCAGTATTTT	CASSLPSGIQDTQYF
TRBV7-3	-	TRBJ2-5	-	TGTGCCAGCACGGGGCAGGGACAACGGCAAGAGACCCAGTACTTC	CASTGQGQRQETQYF